What follows are 12 T cell receptor beta chains derived from one specimen sequenced in a study of shared clonotypes between healthy human individuals. Only in-frame clones appear in the TCRdb table, and some are missing; sequencing was by immunoSEQ multiplex PCR. The table lists hundreds of thousands of clones, roughly 80% of them singletons. Sequenced material: PBMCs. The receptors derive from a middle-aged woman in good health. Some clones in this sample may be carry-over from other donors' samples.

Turning to this clone: A far larger clone is one nucleotide away, so this likely arose from a read error. The chain joins TRBV9 to TRBJ2-1; either TRBD1 or TRBD2 may fit D (5 bases each). Trimming took 4 bases from V and 0 from J, leaving 14 bases between them. Germline loops: CDR1 SGDLS, CDR2 YYNGEE. CDR3 length equals 16 residues. CDR3 sequence: CASSLTIGTSYNEQFF. The CDR3 coding sequence is TGTGCCAGCAGCCTGACTATCGGGACCTCCTACAATGAGCAGTTCTTC.

Note on this clone: This may be a read error, as it is one base from a much larger clone. Other DNA sequences in this specimen translate into the identical CDR3. The rearrangement links TRBV7-2 to TRBJ1-1, with 10 bases fitting TRBD1. Germline CDR1 reads SGHTA; CDR2 reads FQGNSA. The CDR3 is made up of 16 amino acids. Here the CDR3 reads CASSLARQGAVTEAFF. The CDR3 DNA is TGTGCCAGCAGCTTAGCCAGACAGGGGGCGGTCACTGAAGCCTTCTTT.

Here the CDR3 DNA reads TGCGCCAGCAGCCAGGCTGGGCCCGGGGAGACCCAGTACTTC. Protein: CASSQAGPGETQYF. The gene calls are TRBV5-1 and TRBJ2-5, with D unresolved. This CDR3 is built from 14 residues. V lost 4 bases and J lost 5, with 15 bases in between. CDR1 is SGHRS, CDR2 YFSETQ, per germline.

V is TRBV15 and J is TRBJ1-5, with D uncertain. CDR1 and CDR2 from the germline V gene are LNHNV and YYDKDF (reference sequence). The CDR3 totals 16 residues. With 0 bases removed from V and 4 bases from J, the gap between germline ends came to 13 bases. CDR3 bases: TGTGCCACCAGCAGAGAGCGGACGGAACTAAATCAGCCCCAGCATTTT. It translates to CATSRERTELNQPQHF. The full variable domain, with the rest looked up from reference TRBV15 and TRBJ1-5, is DAMVIQNPRYQVTQFGKPVTLSCSQTLNHNVMYWYQQKSSQAPKLLFHYYDKDFNNEADTPDNFQSRRPNTSFCFLDIRSPGLGDTAMYLCATSRERTELNQPQHFGDGTRLSIL.

The chain has TRBV5-8 and TRBJ2-3; 7 bases fit TRBD1. The CDR3 contains 15 residues. J was trimmed by 1 base and V by 4 bases; bases with no gene match: 6. Germline values: CDR1 SGHTS, CDR2 YDEGEE. CDR3 nucleotide sequence: TGTGCCAGCAGCCGACAGGGTCGGGGCACAGATACGCAGTATTTT. Protein product: CASSRQGRGTDTQYF. The full variable domain, with the rest looked up from reference TRBV5-8 and TRBJ2-3, is EAGVTQSPTHLIKTRGQQATLRCSPISGHTSVYWYQQALGLGLQFLLWYDEGEERNRGNFPPRFSGRQFPNYSSELNVNALELEDSALYLCASSRQGRGTDTQYFGPGTRLTVL.

This clone showed up just once. The chain carries TRBV27 and TRBJ1-5, with 8 bases identical to TRBD1. V shed 4 bases and J 6 bases; nucleotides not matched to a gene: 5. The CDR3 is 14 residues long. Germline V gives CDR1 MNHEY, CDR2 SMNVEV (reference sequence). Here the CDR3 DNA reads TGTGCCAGCAGTTCCAACAGGGGGAGTCAGCCCCAGCATTTT. It codes for CASSSNRGSQPQHF.

As for this clone: Other nucleotide sequences in the sample specify the same CDR3. The chain carries TRBV19 and TRBJ2-1, with a weak D call TRBD1 (5 bases). V shed 8 bases and J shed 3 bases, with 14 bases lying between them. The CDR3 totals 14 residues. Germline V gene lookup returns CDR1 LNHDA and CDR2 SQIVND (reference sequence). The CDR3 loop reads CASGGQRVYNEQFF. CDR3 sequence (DNA): TGTGCCAGTGGCGGACAACGCGTCTACAATGAGCAGTTCTTC.

The chain combines TRBV27 with TRBJ2-7, with 7 bases lining up with TRBD2. The CDR3 consists of 14 residues. J was trimmed by 4 bases and V by 5 bases; bases with no gene match: 8. Germline CDR1 is MNHEY and CDR2 is SMNVEV (reference sequence). The DNA of the CDR3 is TGTGCCAGCAGTGTCAGGGTGGGGGGGTACGAGCAGTACTTC. Amino acid sequence: CASSVRVGGYEQYF.

The chain's CDR3 is CASSFFRTQYF. The CDR3 nucleotides read TGTGCCAGCAGCTTCTTTCGGACCCAGTACTTC. The rearrangement joins TRBV11-2 to TRBJ2-5, with unresolved D. Germline V CDR1 and CDR2: SGHAT, FQNNGV. This CDR3 region has 11 residues. The V and J ends lost 3 bases and 7 bases respectively, with 6 bases between them.

CDR3 nucleotides: TGTGCCACCATCAGGGGCAACTCCTACGAGCAGTACTTC. This codes for CATIRGNSYEQYF. The V gene is TRBV15, the J gene TRBJ2-7; a possible D gene is TRBD1 (6 bases). CDR1 and CDR2 from the germline V gene are LNHNV and YYDKDF (reference sequence). The CDR3 is 13 residues long. Trimming stripped 7 bases from V and 0 bases from J, with 10 bases between.

For this clone: This sequence is one base from a far larger clone and is likely a read error. This rearrangement joins TRBV5-6 to TRBJ2-2, with 15 bases lining up with TRBD2. CDR1 and CDR2 (germline): SGHDT, YYEEEE. The CDR3 sequence is 16 residues long. Trimming at V came to 7 bases and at J to 6 bases, leaving 7 bases not matched to a gene. The DNA of the CDR3 is TGTGCCAGCGGCAAGGGACTAGCGGGAGGTCCCGGGGAGCTGTTTTTT. This codes for CASGKGLAGGPGELFF.

This chain connects TRBV7-9 to TRBJ2-2, with D possibly TRBD2 on 6 matching bases. The CDR3 has 12 residues. Trimming removed 7 bases from V and 6 bases from J, with 9 bases in between. Germline CDR1 and CDR2: SEHNR and FQNEAQ (reference sequence). For the CDR3, the DNA is TGTGCCAGCACGGGCGGGGCCGGGGAGCTGTTTTTT. Protein: CASTGGAGELFF.